The rows below give T cell receptor beta chains drawn from one sample of a study of cytomegalovirus exposure and HLA in healthy donors. Sequencing used immunoSEQ multiplex PCR; TCRdb keeps in-frame clones, though not all of them. The sample holds approximately 150,000 clones, around 78% seen once. The source material was PBMCs. All receptors derive from a man aged 40-50 years in good health and CMV-seronegative. Both conserved end residues are part of each CDR3. The D gene is left open where the match is weak. Clone size appears in some rows only: once, few, many, or a class for an expanded clone.

CDR3nt	CDR3aa	len	j_gene	abundance	d_gene	v_gene
TGTGCCAGCAGTCCATCGGGGGTACCTGAAGCTTTCTTT	CASSPSGVPEAFF	13	TRBJ1-1	.	.	TRBV28
TGCGCCAGCAGCCGAGCCGACAATTACATCAATCAGCCCCAGCATTTT	CASSRADNYINQPQHF	16	TRBJ1-5	few	.	TRBV4-1
TGTGCCAGCAGGAAGGGGACAGTACTAGCCAAAAACATTCAGTACTTC	CASRKGTVLAKNIQYF	16	TRBJ2-4	.	.	TRBV21-1
TGTGCCAGCAGCCAAGATCAGGGTGGCTGGAGAGAGCAGTACTTC	CASSQDQGGWREQYF	15	TRBJ2-7	once	.	TRBV14
TGTGCCAGCAGCCTGGGTGGCGGCTACACCTTC	CASSLGGGYTF	11	TRBJ1-2	.	.	TRBV5-6
TGTGCCAGTAGTTCCCAGGAGGGGGCCAGCAGCGGCTACACCTTC	CASSSQEGASSGYTF	15	TRBJ1-2	.	TRBD1	TRBV19
TGTGCCAGCAGCTTACGCGGGAGAGCAGATACGCAGTATTTT	CASSLRGRADTQYF	14	TRBJ2-3	.	TRBD2	TRBV11-2
TGTGCCAGCAGCTTAGGAGGTAGGGCTCGGGGCACTGAAGCTTTCTTT	CASSLGGRARGTEAFF	16	TRBJ1-1	.	.	TRBV7-2
TGCGCCAGCAGCCAGCCCTTAGGGGCCGGGGCCAACGTCCTGACTTTC	CASSQPLGAGANVLTF	16	TRBJ2-6	.	.	TRBV4-1
TGTGCCAGCCAACCTGAGGTCGGACTAGATAACAATGAGCAGTTCTTC	CASQPEVGLDNNEQFF	16	TRBJ2-1	.	TRBD2	TRBV7-7
TGTGCCAGCTCAACGGAGGGTCAGCCCCAGCATTTT	CASSTEGQPQHF	12	TRBJ1-5	.	.	TRBV18
TGTGCCAGTAGTAGGACAGGGCTTACGTCTGGAAACACCATATATTTT	CASSRTGLTSGNTIYF	16	TRBJ1-3	.	TRBD1	TRBV19
TGCGCCAGCAGCCAATATGAAGGGCCGGGGGGCACAGATACGCAGTATTTT	CASSQYEGPGGTDTQYF	17	TRBJ2-3	.	.	TRBV4-1
TGTGCCAGCAGGACTAACGCTTTACGGCTTTACGAGCAGTACTTC	CASRTNALRLYEQYF	15	TRBJ2-7	.	.	TRBV6-5
TGTGCCAGCAGGGGACACGGCGACTCTGGAAACACCATATATTTT	CASRGHGDSGNTIYF	15	TRBJ1-3	.	.	TRBV6-1
TGTGCCAGCAGCTCCTCCGGGACAGGGGCCGAGCAGTACTTC	CASSSSGTGAEQYF	14	TRBJ2-7	few	TRBD1	TRBV11-3
TGTGCCAGCAGTTACTCGGGGGGGAGAGAGACCCAGTACTTC	CASSYSGGRETQYF	14	TRBJ2-5	once	TRBD2	TRBV6-6
TGTGCCAGCAGCGCTATCTACGAGCAGTACTTC	CASSAIYEQYF	11	TRBJ2-7	.	.	TRBV7-2
TGTGCCAGCACCTATACAGGGGGGCCGACCTACGAGCAGTACTTC	CASTYTGGPTYEQYF	15	TRBJ2-7	.	TRBD1	TRBV6-1
TGTGCCAGCAGCTTACTACCAATGGAGACTAGCAGTCAAGCGGTAGAGACCCAGTACTTC	CASSLLPMETSSQAVETQYF	20	TRBJ2-5	.	TRBD2	TRBV7-3
TGTGCCAGCAGCTTAGTATCCGGGACAGGCTTCTCTGGAAACACCATATATTTT	CASSLVSGTGFSGNTIYF	18	TRBJ1-3	.	TRBD1	TRBV7-6
TGTGCCAGCAGCTTGCGAGGAGGGGGCTATGGGACCCAGTACTTC	CASSLRGGGYGTQYF	15	TRBJ2-5	.	.	TRBV5-4
TGTGCCTGGAGCGGGACTAGCGGGAGGGCCTGGGATACGCAGTATTTT	CAWSGTSGRAWDTQYF	16	TRBJ2-3	.	TRBD2	TRBV30
TGCGCCAGTAGCGGGAGGACCCCCGGGGAGCTGTTTTTT	CASSGRTPGELFF	13	TRBJ2-2	.	TRBD2	TRBV10-1
TGTGCCAGCTCACTCGGGTTACAGGGGAACACTGAAGCTTTCTTT	CASSLGLQGNTEAFF	15	TRBJ1-1	once	.	TRBV18
TGTGCCAGTAGTAGGACAGGGCCAAATCAGCCCCAGCATTTT	CASSRTGPNQPQHF	14	TRBJ1-5	.	TRBD1	TRBV19
TGTGCCATCAGCTCTAGCCGAGACTCCTCCGGTTCAGTGGCCCAGTACTTC	CAISSSRDSSGSVAQYF	17	TRBJ2-5	.	.	TRBV10-3
TGCGCCAGCAGCTTCCCACGTTCTCCGGAGGGGACCTACGAGCAGTACTTC	CASSFPRSPEGTYEQYF	17	TRBJ2-7	.	.	TRBV5-1
TGTGCCAGCAGTTTTTCCCGAGCGGGAGATACGCAGTATTTT	CASSFSRAGDTQYF	14	TRBJ2-3	.	.	TRBV28
TGTGCCAGCAGCGTAGACAGAAACTATGGCTACACCTTC	CASSVDRNYGYTF	13	TRBJ1-2	.	.	TRBV9
TGTGCCAGCAGCCCGTCGATGGCGAACACTGAAGCTTTCTTT	CASSPSMANTEAFF	14	TRBJ1-1	.	.	TRBV7-2